The 12 T cell receptor beta chains given below trace back to one sample, sequenced in a study of T-cell reconstitution after alpha-beta-depleted transplantation in children. Preparation of the TCRbeta library was carried out with unique molecular identifiers. TCRdb used MiXCR to reprocess the PCR reads, holding one entry per CDR3 protein. The sample consists of 250,000 to 300,000 distinct CDR3 sequences, approximately 10% of them appearing once. The material sequenced was peripheral blood, taken 180 days after TCRalphabeta/CD19-depleted stem cell transplant. These receptors were taken from a male patient between 2 and 15 years old who had a stem cell transplant for chronic granulomatous disease, so the T cells may come from the graft donor.

This clonotype was counted at least ten times. The V and J genes are TRBV4-3 and TRBJ2-3; 8 positions agree with TRBD2. The CDR3 is 17 residues long. Trimming at V came to 0 bases and at J to 1 base, leaving 6 bases not matched to a gene. Per germline, CDR1 LGHNA and CDR2 YSLEER. In nucleotides, the CDR3 is TGCGCCAGCAGCCAAGACGGGGGGGCTAGCGGCACAGATACGCAGTATTTT. It encodes CASSQDGGASGTDTQYF.

This clonotype was detected many times. This rearrangement joins TRBV20-1 to TRBJ2-1, with TRBD2 matching 14 bases. Germline CDR1 and CDR2: DFQATT and SNEGSKA (reference sequence). V dropped 3 bases and J dropped 9; count of bases not matched to a gene: 10. CDR3 length equals 16 residues. CDR3 sequence (DNA): TGCAGTGCTAGTTACGGGACTAGCGGGAGCAGGGGTGAGCAGTTCTTC. Translating it yields CSASYGTSGSRGEQFF.

This clonotype was counted at least ten times. The chain uses TRBV6-5 and TRBJ2-2; 7 bases map to TRBD1. V was pared by 2 bases and J by 7 bases, with 4 bases of the junction left unmatched. The CDR3 runs to 14 residues. In germline, CDR1 is MNHEY, CDR2 SVGAGI. The CDR3 region has the DNA TGTGCCAGCAGTTACGACAGGGTGCTCGGGGAGCTGTTTTTT. Translated: CASSYDRVLGELFF.

This clonotype was seen at least ten times. The gene calls are TRBV20-1 and TRBJ1-1; a weak D match, TRBD1 (6 bases). V was clipped by 0 bases and J by 4 bases, with 18 bases between them. Per the germline V gene, CDR1 is DFQATT and CDR2 is SNEGSKA (reference sequence). CDR3 size: 16 residues. CDR3 protein: CSARDWRGGRGTEAFF. DNA of the CDR3: TGCAGTGCTAGAGATTGGAGGGGCGGCAGGGGCACTGAAGCTTTCTTT.

In its sample, this clonotype was seen many times. V and J are TRBV20-1 and TRBJ2-7; 7 bases are a match to TRBD1. Germline V lookup: CDR1 DFQATT, CDR2 SNEGSKA (reference sequence). V shed 5 bases and J 6 bases; nucleotides not matched to a gene: 13. This CDR3 comprises 14 residues. The chain's CDR3 is CSALKRDRILEQYF. The CDR3 DNA is TGCAGTGCTTTAAAACGGGACAGAATACTCGAGCAGTACTTC.

A note on this clonotype: A read error is possible here, since a much larger clone lies one base away. The chain links TRBV23-1 to TRBJ2-7; 8 nucleotides match TRBD2. TRBV23-1 is placed among ORFs of uncertain function. The CDR3 spans 16 residues. CDR3 protein: CARSQSAPAGVDEQYF. CDR3 nucleotide sequence: TGCGCCAGAAGTCAATCCGCCCCAGCGGGAGTCGACGAGCAGTACTTC.

This clonotype came up many times. This chain links TRBV20-1 with TRBJ2-1, with D possibly TRBD1 on 6 matching bases. V was shortened by 7 bases and J by 8 bases, with 21 bases between the two germline ends. The CDR3 consists of 14 residues. CDR1 DFQATT and CDR2 SNEGSKA come from the germline V gene (reference sequence). The CDR3 spells CSVVRTARTYEQFF. For the CDR3, the DNA is TGCAGTGTCGTCAGGACAGCTAGAACGTATGAGCAGTTCTTC.

As for this clonotype: A much larger clone is a single base away; this may be a read error. The V gene is TRBV27, the J gene TRBJ2-7; D possibly corresponds to TRBD1 (6 bases). The CDR3 runs to 13 residues. Per the germline V gene, CDR1 is MNHEY and CDR2 is SMNVEV (reference sequence). The CDR3 DNA is TGTGCCAGCAAGAACAGGGAATCCTACGGGCAGTACTTC. Protein sequence: CASKNRESYGQYF.

This clonotype was detected many times. The V gene is TRBV5-8, the J gene TRBJ1-1, with D possibly matching TRBD1 (6 bases). This CDR3 contains 13 residues. V was pared by 7 bases and J by 1 base, with 11 bases between. The V gene's germline CDR1 is SGHTS and CDR2 YDEGEE. DNA for the CDR3: TGTGCCAGCCTCTGGGGGCCGAACACTGAAGCTTTCTTT. Translated, it gives CASLWGPNTEAFF.

This clonotype appeared many times. CDR3: CASSVLAGETQYF. The CDR3 DNA is TGTGCCAGCAGCGTACTAGCGGGAGAGACCCAGTACTTC. This chain uses TRBV12-3 or TRBV12-4 with TRBJ2-5; 9 bases map to TRBD2. This CDR3 region has 13 residues. V shed 6 bases and J 4 bases; nucleotides not matched to a gene: 3.

This clonotype came up many times. The chain joins TRBV7-2 to TRBJ2-5; TRBD2 matches 9 bases. The CDR3 length is 17 residues. Germline lookup yields CDR1 SGHTA and CDR2 FQGNSA. V shed 3 bases, J shed 4 bases, and the junction held 12 bases outside the gene matches. The CDR3 DNA reads as TGTGCCAGCAGCTTTGGCGGGGGGGGCGCAGGTGGAGAGACCCAGTACTTC. This gives the protein CASSFGGGGAGGETQYF.

This clonotype was seen at least ten times. This chain links TRBV12-3 or TRBV12-4 with TRBJ2-3; D is perhaps TRBD1 (6 bases). The CDR3 spans 16 residues. V was clipped by 5 bases and J by 4 bases, with 19 bases between them. The CDR3 spells CASSVTGPQRADTQYF. The CDR3 DNA reads as TGTGCCAGCAGTGTAACAGGGCCCCAAAGGGCAGATACGCAGTATTTT.